This T cell receptor (beta chain) was profiled in a study of Graves' ophthalmopathy and Graves' hyperthyroidism. Study details: Before any treatment was given, at initial diagnosis, peripheral blood was collected. Overall study results and limits: As the model predicted ophthalmopathy progression, it achieved a sensitivity of 55% to 71% and a specificity of 72.22%. Most thyroid-expanded clonotypes exceeding 0.001 frequency were also found in blood.

The CDR3 consists of 16 residues. Unmatched junction bases numbered 8, after V lost 5 bases and J lost 5 bases. This clonotype was counted at least ten times. Antigen: not known. From RNA, the CDR3 regions of TCR beta chains were amplified and sequenced. The first round was an RT-PCR with HTBI primers, and the second round was a multiplex PCR. TCRdb itself ran the multiplex PCR reads through MiXCR, one entry per CDR3 protein. The sample shows about 160,000 distinct CDR3 sequences, under 45% of them seen only once. The PBMCs had their origin in 10 ml of fresh peripheral blood. The sample taken for sequencing was peripheral blood. The V gene is TRBV12-3 or TRBV12-4, the J gene TRBJ2-2, with TRBD1 identical over 10 bases. This sequence was found in a man aged 25 to 40 with Graves' ophthalmopathy. The CDR3, as DNA: TGTGCCAGCAGTCTCAGACAGGGGGCTGCAACCGGGGAGCTGTTTTTT. It specifies CASSLRQGAATGELFF.